This T cell receptor beta chain was obtained from a study of CD8 T cells in Susac syndrome. Notes on the study in general: Individuals included in the TCR sequencing and HLA analysis were acknowledged by the study to be relatively few in number.

Sequencing of TCR beta drew on CD8+ and CD4+ T cells from blood. TEMRA cells were enriched by FACS, and CD4+ and CD8+ T cells were negatively isolated. This clonotype was observed a handful of times. Its antigen is unidentified. V was trimmed by 7 bases and J by 2 bases, leaving 16 bases between them. In germline, CDR1 is SGHDT, CDR2 YYEEEE. The CDR3 has 14 amino acids. RNA amounts of roughly 0.5 to 1 ug underwent reverse transcription with random hexamers. The authors amplified TCR beta CDR3 across 54 Vbeta and 13 Jbeta using immunoSEQ multiplex PCR. TCRdb used MiXCR to reprocess the immunoSEQ multiplex PCR reads, holding one entry per CDR3 protein. The sample includes fewer than 150,000 distinct CDR3 sequences, roughly 96% of them seen just once.

The genes are TRBV5-6 and TRBJ2-7, with D possibly matching TRBD1 (6 bases). This clonotype was obtained from a human donor in good health. The specimen sequenced was CD4+ T cells from PBMCs. CDR3 in amino acids: CASSLGQGPYEQYF. Here the CDR3 DNA reads TGTGCCAGCTCACTGGGACAAGGTCCCTACGAGCAGTACTTC.